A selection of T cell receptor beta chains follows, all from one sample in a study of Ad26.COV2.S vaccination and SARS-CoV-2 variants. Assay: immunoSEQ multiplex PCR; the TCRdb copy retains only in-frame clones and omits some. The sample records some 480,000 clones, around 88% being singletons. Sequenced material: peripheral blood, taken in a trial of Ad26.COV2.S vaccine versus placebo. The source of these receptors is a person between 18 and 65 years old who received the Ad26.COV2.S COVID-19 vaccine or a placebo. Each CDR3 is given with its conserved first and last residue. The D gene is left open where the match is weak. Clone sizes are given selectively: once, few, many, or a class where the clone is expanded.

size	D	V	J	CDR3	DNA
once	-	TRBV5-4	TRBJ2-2	CASSLGQAWTGELFF	TGTGCCAGCAGCTTGGGACAGGCCTGGACCGGGGAGCTGTTTTTT
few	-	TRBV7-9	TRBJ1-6	CASSPPGGNGSPLHF	TGTGCCAGCAGCCCCCCGGGGGGGAATGGGTCACCCCTCCACTTT
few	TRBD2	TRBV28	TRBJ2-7	CASSYSGRNYEQYF	TGTGCCAGCAGTTATAGCGGGAGAAACTACGAGCAGTACTTC
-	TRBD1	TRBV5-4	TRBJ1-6	CASSLGPHPGQDNSPLHF	TGTGCCAGCAGCTTAGGTCCCCACCCGGGACAGGATAATTCACCCCTCCACTTT
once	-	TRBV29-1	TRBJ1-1	CSVSKADTEAFF	TGCAGCGTGAGTAAGGCGGACACTGAAGCTTTCTTT
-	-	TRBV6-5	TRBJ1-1	CASKEAFDTEAFF	TGTGCCAGCAAGGAGGCCTTTGACACTGAAGCTTTCTTT
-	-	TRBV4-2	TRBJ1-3	CASSQEWGATSSGNTIYF	TGTGCCAGCAGCCAAGAATGGGGGGCGACCTCCTCTGGAAACACCATATATTTT
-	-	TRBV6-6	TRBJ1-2	CASSYSQVGGRYGYTF	TGTGCCAGCAGTTACTCACAGGTCGGGGGACGCTATGGCTACACCTTC
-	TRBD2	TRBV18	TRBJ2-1	CASSPSAGDYNEQFF	TGTGCCAGCTCCCCCTCGGCGGGAGACTACAATGAGCAGTTCTTC
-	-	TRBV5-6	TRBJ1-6	CASSLVGTYNSPLHF	TGTGCCAGCAGCTTAGTGGGCACCTATAATTCACCCCTCCACTTT
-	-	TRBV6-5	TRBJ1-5	CASRGQTLNQPQHF	TGTGCCAGCAGGGGACAAACCCTAAATCAGCCCCAGCATTTT
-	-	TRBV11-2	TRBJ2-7	CASSRSGPSSYEQYF	TGTGCCAGCAGCAGATCCGGGCCGTCTTCCTACGAGCAGTACTTC
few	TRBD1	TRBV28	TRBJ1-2	CASRPSGQGLSGGYTF	TGTGCCAGCAGACCATCGGGACAGGGGCTAAGTGGTGGCTACACCTTC
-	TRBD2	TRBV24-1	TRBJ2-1	CATSDLASGTINEQFF	TGTGCCACCAGTGATTTAGCTAGCGGGACCATCAATGAGCAGTTCTTC
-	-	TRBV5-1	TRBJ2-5	CASTNPQGATETQYF	TGCGCCAGCACCAACCCCCAGGGAGCTACAGAGACCCAGTACTTC
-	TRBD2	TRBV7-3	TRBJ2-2	CASSLTPQRGLVGELFF	TGTGCCAGCAGCTTAACCCCCCAGCGGGGATTGGTCGGGGAGCTGTTTTTT
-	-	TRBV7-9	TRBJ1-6	CASSLGPVRNNSPLHF	TGTGCCAGCAGCTTAGGGCCCGTTAGAAATAATTCACCCCTCCACTTT
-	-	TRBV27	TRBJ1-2	CASGSNYGYTF	TGTGCCAGCGGATCTAACTATGGCTACACCTTC
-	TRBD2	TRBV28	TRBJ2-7	CASRETARLAGGTGEQYF	TGTGCCAGCAGAGAAACGGCCCGACTAGCGGGAGGTACAGGCGAGCAGTACTTC
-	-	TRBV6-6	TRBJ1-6	CASSYLGRNSPLHF	TGTGCCAGCAGTTACCTCGGGCGTAATTCACCCCTCCACTTT
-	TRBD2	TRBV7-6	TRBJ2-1	CASSLVGGASYNEQFF	TGTGCCAGCAGCTTAGTCGGGGGGGCCTCCTACAATGAGCAGTTCTTC
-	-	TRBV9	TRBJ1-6	CASSGWTGNSPLHF	TGTGCCAGCAGCGGCTGGACGGGGAATTCACCCCTCCACTTT
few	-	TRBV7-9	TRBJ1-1	CASTKGGMNTEAFF	TGTGCCAGCACCAAGGGAGGGATGAACACTGAAGCTTTCTTT
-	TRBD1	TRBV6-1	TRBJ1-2	CASSEVNNRGRVGYTF	TGTGCCAGCAGTGAAGTTAACAACAGGGGGAGGGTTGGCTACACCTTC
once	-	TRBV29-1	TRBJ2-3	CSGQTLDTQYF	TGCAGCGGACAAACGCTGGATACGCAGTATTTT
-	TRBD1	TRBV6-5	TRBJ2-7	CASSYSEGAKYEQYF	TGTGCCAGCAGTTACTCCGAGGGGGCGAAATACGAGCAGTACTTC
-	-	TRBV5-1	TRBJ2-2	CASMWWGANTGELFF	TGCGCCAGCATGTGGTGGGGGGCGAACACCGGGGAGCTGTTTTTT
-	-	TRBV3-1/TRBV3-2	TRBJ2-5	CASSRGVRTIQETQYF	TGTGCCAGCAGCCGTGGGGTTCGGACTATCCAAGAGACCCAGTACTTC
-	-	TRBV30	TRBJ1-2	CAWRATGLSQGYTF	TGTGCCTGGAGAGCGACGGGACTTTCGCAAGGCTACACCTTC
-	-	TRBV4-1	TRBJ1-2	CASSQVSEGYGYTF	TGCGCCAGCAGCCAAGTCTCCGAGGGCTATGGCTACACCTTC
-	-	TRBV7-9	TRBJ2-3	CASRTKPGPVADTQYF	TGTGCCAGCAGAACAAAACCGGGCCCGGTTGCAGATACGCAGTATTTT
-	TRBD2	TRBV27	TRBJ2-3	CASSLLSGSDTQYF	TGTGCCAGCAGTTTATTAAGCGGGAGTGATACGCAGTATTTT
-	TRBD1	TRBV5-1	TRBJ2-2	CASSPSGTGPTGELFF	TGCGCCAGCAGCCCTTCCGGGACAGGGCCGACCGGGGAGCTGTTTTTT
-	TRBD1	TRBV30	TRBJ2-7	CAWSSTGGDSYEQYF	TGTGCCTGGAGTTCGACAGGGGGAGACTCCTACGAGCAGTACTTC
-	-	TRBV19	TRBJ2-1	CASSTLGPNEQFF	TGTGCCAGTAGTACCCTGGGACCGAATGAGCAGTTCTTC